Below, 24 T cell receptor beta chains from the same sample are listed, as sequenced in a study of cytotoxic CD8 clonotypes in ibrutinib-treated CLL. Sequenced by immunoSEQ multiplex PCR; TCRdb stores in-frame clones only, minus some. The table shows roughly 40,000 clones, with 60% to 75% occurring only once. Sequencing was performed on PBMCs, taken after 12 months of ibrutinib treatment. All receptors come from a human donor with chronic lymphocytic leukemia.

The chain has TRBV4-2 and TRBJ2-1; 11 positions match TRBD2. CDR1 and CDR2 (germline): LGHNA, YNFKEQ. This CDR3 spans 17 amino acids. Losses at the gene ends were 4 bases for V and 0 bases for J; bases not matched to a gene: 5. CDR3 loop: CASSPTGLAGSYNEQFF. The CDR3 DNA reads TGTGCCAGCAGCCCCACCGGACTAGCGGGCTCCTACAATGAGCAGTTCTTC.

The chain couples TRBV30 to TRBJ1-2; tentatively, D is TRBD1 (6 bases). The CDR3 runs to 15 residues. Trimming removed 3 bases from V and 6 bases from J, with 20 bases in between. Germline CDR1 is GTSNPN and CDR2 is SVGIG (reference sequence). The CDR3: CAWSDTGPGTHGYTF. The CDR3 DNA is TGTGCCTGGAGCGATACAGGGCCGGGAACTCATGGCTACACCTTC.

This clone appeared a few times. J is TRBJ2-2 and V is TRBV12-5; no clear D. The CDR3 is 15 residues long. Germline CDR1 reads LGHNT; CDR2 reads FRNRAP. V shed 5 bases and J shed 4 bases, with 14 bases lying between them. CDR3 coding DNA: TGTGCTAGTGGTCTCAGGAGTGGGCCCACCGGGGAGCTGTTTTTT. The encoded protein is CASGLRSGPTGELFF.

The V and J genes are TRBV4-1 and TRBJ2-1; TRBD2 aligns across 8 bases. This CDR3 is built from 17 residues. The V and J ends lost 5 bases and 1 base, in that order; junction bases with no gene match: 10. The V gene's germline CDR1 is MGHRA and CDR2 YSYEKL. DNA for the CDR3: TGCGCCAGCAGCTCTTCGGGAGGGATGAGTTCCTACAATGAGCAGTTCTTC. It encodes CASSSSGGMSSYNEQFF.

This clone came up a few times. The chain has TRBV19 and TRBJ2-7, with 7 bases fitting TRBD1. The CDR3 runs to 14 residues. Unmatched junction bases numbered 8, after V lost 4 bases and J lost 5 bases. Germline loops: CDR1 LNHDA, CDR2 SQIVND (reference sequence). CDR3 DNA: TGTGCCAGTAGTAGACAGGGATGGAGTCACGAGCAGTACTTC. This encodes CASSRQGWSHEQYF.

The sample holds one count of this clone. The chain couples TRBV6-6 to TRBJ2-7; the D gene is possibly TRBD2 (5 bases). V was clipped by 7 bases and J by 1 base, with 11 bases between them. There are 13 residues in the CDR3. Germline lookup yields CDR1 MNHNY and CDR2 SVGAGI (reference sequence). CDR3 loop: CASKEARSYEQYF. CDR3 sequence (DNA): TGTGCCAGCAAGGAGGCTAGATCCTACGAGCAGTACTTC.

The gene calls are TRBV28 and TRBJ1-1, with no clear D. Germline CDR1 is MDHEN and CDR2 is SYDVKM. CDR3 length: 13 amino acids. V lost 6 bases, J lost 5 bases, and 13 bases lay in between. CDR3 coding DNA: TGTGCCAGCAGCTTAAGAAGGTTGACTGAAGCTTTCTTT. Its translation is CASSLRRLTEAFF.

V and J are TRBV7-2 and TRBJ2-7; D may be TRBD2 (6 bases). Germline V gene sequence: CDR1 SGHTA, CDR2 FQGNSA. This CDR3 comprises 13 residues. The ends were cut back, 1 base at V and 5 bases at J, with 9 bases in the middle. DNA of the CDR3: TGTGCCAGCAGCTTAGGGAGGGAAAACGAGCAGTACTTC. Protein sequence: CASSLGRENEQYF.

This clone was seen more than once but under ten times. This chain joins TRBV11-2 and TRBJ2-3; weak D call: TRBD1 (9 bases). This CDR3 has 15 residues. Germline-derived CDR1 and CDR2 are SGHAT and FQNNGV. Between the trimmed V and J ends, which lost 5 bases and 3 bases, there was a span of 15 bases. The CDR3 nucleotides are TGTGCCAGCAGCCCGGGGGGGACAGGGACAGATACGCAGTATTTT. This gives the protein CASSPGGTGTDTQYF.

The chain is built from TRBV7-9 and TRBJ2-3; the D is unclear. Trimming took 2 bases from V and 2 from J, leaving 2 bases between them. Looked up from germline, CDR1 is SEHNR and CDR2 is FQNEAQ (reference sequence). The CDR3 totals 12 residues. The CDR3 spells CASSLSTDTQYF. The DNA for the CDR3 is TGTGCCAGCAGCTTATCCACAGATACGCAGTATTTT.

The rearrangement links TRBV30 to TRBJ2-6, with D perhaps matching TRBD2 (5 bases). This CDR3 region has 13 residues. The germline V gene has CDR1 GTSNPN and CDR2 SVGIG (reference sequence). V lost 7 bases, J lost 0 bases, and 7 bases lay in between. CDR3 sequence: CALGSSGANVLTF. DNA of the CDR3: TGTGCCTTAGGGAGCTCTGGGGCCAACGTCCTGACTTTC.

In its sample, this clone was seen once. J is TRBJ2-1 and V is TRBV27, with 8 positions matching TRBD2. This CDR3 has 14 amino acids. Unmatched junction bases numbered 6, after V lost 2 bases and J lost 9 bases. The germline V gene encodes CDR1 MNHEY and CDR2 SMNVEV (reference sequence). CDR3 sequence (DNA): TGTGCCAGCAGTTTACGAGCGGGAGCTGTTGAGCAGTTCTTC. It codes for CASSLRAGAVEQFF.

The V gene is TRBV21-1, the J gene TRBJ2-3. TRBV21-1 is assigned pseudogene status. The CDR3 extends over 17 amino acids. Written as DNA, the CDR3 is TGTGCCAGCAGCAAAAAGGATAGGCAGGGACGCACAGATACGCAGTATTTT. This gives the protein CASSKKDRQGRTDTQYF.

This clone was seen a few times. V gene TRBV7-9 combines with J gene TRBJ1-1; 8 positions agree with TRBD1. The CDR3 length is 14 residues. Germline-derived CDR1 and CDR2 are SEHNR and FQNEAQ (reference sequence). With 6 bases clipped from V and 4 bases from J, the junction kept 7 bases outside the gene matches. The CDR3 nucleotides read TGTGCCAGCAGGAACCGGACAGGGACCACTGAAGCTTTCTTT. Translation gives CASRNRTGTTEAFF. Full variable domain (missing parts from reference TRBV7-9 and TRBJ1-1): DTGVSQNPRHKITKRGQNVTFRCDPISEHNRLYWYRQTLGQGPEFLTYFQNEAQLEKSRLLSDRFSAERPKGSFSTLEIQRTEQGDSAMYLCASRNRTGTTEAFFGQGTRLTVV.

In nucleotides, the CDR3 is TGTGCCAGCTCACCAGAGGGGTACGGGGAGCTGTTTTTT. It encodes CASSPEGYGELFF. V gene TRBV18 combines with J gene TRBJ2-2; D may be TRBD1 or TRBD2 (5 bases each). Trimming shortened V by 2 bases and J by 7 bases, and 8 bases separated the two germline ends. The CDR3 sequence is 13 residues long. CDR1 KGHSH and CDR2 LQKENI come from the germline V gene.

The gene calls are TRBV7-9 and TRBJ2-3; D call uncertain. CDR3 length: 11 amino acids. Trimming cost V 6 bases and J 4 bases, with 5 bases left between them. CDR1 is SEHNR and CDR2 is FQNEAQ in the germline V gene (reference sequence). The CDR3 bases are TGTGCCAGCAGTGGTCCAGATACGCAGTATTTT. Residues: CASSGPDTQYF.

This chain uses TRBV7-2 with TRBJ2-7, with TRBD2 identical over 12 bases. V lost 5 bases and J lost 9; bases outside the gene matches: 11. Germline CDR1 SGHTA, CDR2 FQGNSA. The CDR3 covers 15 residues. The DNA of the CDR3 is TGTGCCAGCAGCCCCCAGACTAGCGGGAGAAGCGGGCAGTACTTC. This gives the protein CASSPQTSGRSGQYF.

V and J are TRBV9 and TRBJ2-3, with TRBD1 identical over 9 bases. From germline, CDR1 is SGDLS and CDR2 YYNGEE. The CDR3 contains 19 residues. V dropped 7 bases and J dropped 3; count of bases not matched to a gene: 21. The CDR3 protein is CASATSGQGTPRGTDTQYF. DNA for the CDR3: TGTGCCAGCGCCACTTCGGGACAGGGAACGCCTAGGGGTACAGATACGCAGTATTTT. Using reference TRBV9 and TRBJ2-3 for the parts outside the CDR3, the full variable domain is DSGVTQTPKHLITATGQRVTLRCSPRSGDLSVYWYQQSLDQGLQFLIQYYNGEERAKGNILERFSAQQFPDLHSELNLSSLELGDSALYFCASATSGQGTPRGTDTQYFGPGTRLTVL.

The chain employs TRBV14 and TRBJ2-7; 11 nucleotides line up with TRBD2. The CDR3 totals 23 residues. The V gene end was trimmed by 1 base and the J gene end by 2 bases; junction bases not matched to a gene: 25. Germline V lookup: CDR1 SGHDN, CDR2 FVKESK. Here the CDR3 reads CASSQGSGVRTSGPGTPPYEQYF. CDR3 sequence (DNA): TGTGCCAGCAGCCAAGGTTCCGGGGTCAGGACTAGCGGGCCCGGAACCCCCCCCTACGAGCAGTACTTC.

V usage is TRBV7-9 and J usage is TRBJ1-2, with D perhaps TRBD1 (6 bases). Germline CDR1 and CDR2: SEHNR and FQNEAQ (reference sequence). The CDR3 is made up of 12 amino acids. Trimming pared 4 bases from V and 5 bases from J, leaving 8 bases between. The CDR3 sequence: CASSSGQYGYTF. The DNA of the CDR3 is TGTGCCAGCAGCTCCGGACAGTATGGCTACACCTTC.

The genes are TRBV4-1 and TRBJ2-2, with TRBD2 identical over 8 bases. CDR1 and CDR2 from the germline V gene are MGHRA and YSYEKL. The CDR3 runs 16 residues. The J segment lost 6 bases and the V segment lost 4 bases, leaving 10 bases of the junction unmatched. The CDR3 loop is CASSPLNGRAPGELFF. The CDR3, as DNA: TGCGCCAGCAGCCCCCTGAACGGGAGGGCCCCCGGGGAGCTGTTTTTT.

This sequence joins TRBV28 and TRBJ2-7; 7 nucleotides match TRBD1. CDR1 and CDR2 (germline): MDHEN, SYDVKM. CDR3 length: 12 residues. Trimming took 10 bases from V and 2 from J; bases not matched to a gene: 5. CDR3 sequence reads: CATSGTAYEQYF. The CDR3 DNA reads as TGTGCCACGTCCGGGACAGCCTACGAGCAGTACTTC.

V gene TRBV19 combines with J gene TRBJ2-3; TRBD2 aligns across 7 bases. This CDR3 region has 15 residues. The V and J ends lost 6 bases and 3 bases, in that order; junction bases with no gene match: 9. Germline CDR1 is LNHDA and CDR2 is SQIVND (reference sequence). The DNA for the CDR3 is TGTGCCAGTAGGCTGGTCGGCGGGAGAACAGATACGCAGTATTTT. Protein: CASRLVGGRTDTQYF.

V and J are TRBV28 and TRBJ2-3; a weak D match, TRBD1 (5 bases). The CDR3 spans 16 residues. CDR1 and CDR2 from the germline V gene are MDHEN and SYDVKM. Trimming took off 5 bases at V and 0 bases at J, with 15 bases between the two ends. CDR3 sequence (DNA): TGTGCCAGCAGTCATCGGACACCTACTAGCACAGATACGCAGTATTTT. It translates to CASSHRTPTSTDTQYF.